This T cell receptor beta chain comes out of a study of blood T cell repertoires in COVID-19. About the research overall: Some COVID-19 samples were acute and others convalescent; all came from the United States, Italy and Spain.

Trimming removed 2 bases from V and 1 base from J, with 6 bases in between. Germline V gene sequence: CDR1 SGHRS, CDR2 YFSETQ. This CDR3 has 14 residues. Repertoires were generated with immunoSEQ multiplex PCR, while TCRdb's copy carries only in-frame clones and drops some. The top ten clones hold 6.5% to 8% of a sample with around 180,000 clones, around three quarters of them seen once. The sequence came from a man between 65 and 79 years old with active or convalescent COVID-19. The chain carries TRBV5-1 and TRBJ1-4, with D perhaps matching TRBD1 (5 bases). What was sequenced was peripheral blood. The CDR3 region is CASSFQGTNEKLFF. The CDR3 coding sequence is TGCGCCAGCAGCTTCCAGGGAACTAATGAAAAACTGTTTTTT.